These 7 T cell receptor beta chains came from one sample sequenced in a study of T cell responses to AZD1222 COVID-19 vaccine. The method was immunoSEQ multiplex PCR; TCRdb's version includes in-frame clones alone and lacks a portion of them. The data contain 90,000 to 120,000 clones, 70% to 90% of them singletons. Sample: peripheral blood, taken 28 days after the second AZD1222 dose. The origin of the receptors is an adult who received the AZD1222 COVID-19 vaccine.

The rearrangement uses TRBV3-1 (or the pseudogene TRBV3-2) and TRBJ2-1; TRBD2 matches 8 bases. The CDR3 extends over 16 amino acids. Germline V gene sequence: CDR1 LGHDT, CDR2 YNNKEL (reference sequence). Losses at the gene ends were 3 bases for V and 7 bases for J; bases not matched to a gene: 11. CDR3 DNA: TGTGCCAGCAGCCACCTCGGGGGGGCGAGTTTAAATGAGCAGTTCTTC. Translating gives CASSHLGGASLNEQFF.

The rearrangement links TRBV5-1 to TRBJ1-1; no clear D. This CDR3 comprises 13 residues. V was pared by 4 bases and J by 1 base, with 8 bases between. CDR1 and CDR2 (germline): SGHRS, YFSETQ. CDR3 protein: CASSLGENTEAFF. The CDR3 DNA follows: TGCGCCAGCAGCCTCGGAGAGAACACTGAAGCTTTCTTT.

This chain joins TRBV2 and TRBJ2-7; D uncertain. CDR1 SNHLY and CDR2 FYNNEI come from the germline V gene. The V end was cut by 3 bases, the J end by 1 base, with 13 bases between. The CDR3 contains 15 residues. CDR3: CASSESPNSSYEQYF. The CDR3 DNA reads TGTGCCAGCAGTGAGTCCCCAAACAGTTCCTACGAGCAGTACTTC.

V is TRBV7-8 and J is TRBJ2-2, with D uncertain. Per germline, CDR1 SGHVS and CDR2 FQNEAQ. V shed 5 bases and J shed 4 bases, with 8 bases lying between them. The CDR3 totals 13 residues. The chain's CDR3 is CASSPPLTGELFF. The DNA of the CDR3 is TGTGCCAGCAGCCCACCGCTCACCGGGGAGCTGTTTTTT. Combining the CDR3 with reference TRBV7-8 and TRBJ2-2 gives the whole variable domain GAGVSQSPRYKVAKRGQDVALRCDPISGHVSLFWYQQALGQGPEFLTYFQNEAQLDKSGLPSDRFFAERPEGSVSTLKIQRTQQEDSAVYLCASSPPLTGELFFGEGSRLTVL.

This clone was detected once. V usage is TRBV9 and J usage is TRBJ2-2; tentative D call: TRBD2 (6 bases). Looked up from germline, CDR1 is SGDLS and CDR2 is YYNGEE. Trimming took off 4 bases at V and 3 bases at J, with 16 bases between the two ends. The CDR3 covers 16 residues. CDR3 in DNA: TGTGCCAGCAGCCCCGAGGCAGGGAGGTACACCGGGGAGCTGTTTTTT. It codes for CASSPEAGRYTGELFF.

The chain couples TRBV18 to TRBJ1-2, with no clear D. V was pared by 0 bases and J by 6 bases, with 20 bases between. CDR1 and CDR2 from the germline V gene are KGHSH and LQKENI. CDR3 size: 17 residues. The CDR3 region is CASSPPWVRLPYHGYTF. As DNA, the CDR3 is TGTGCCAGCTCACCACCCTGGGTGAGGTTGCCTTATCATGGCTACACCTTC.

CDR3 sequence reads: CASLVNTEAFF. CDR3 coding DNA: TGTGCCAGTCTGGTGAACACTGAAGCTTTCTTT. The gene calls are TRBV19 and TRBJ1-1; no firm D call. The CDR3 runs 11 residues. The V end lost 8 bases, the J end lost 0 bases, and 4 bases lay between the germline ends. The germline CDR1 and CDR2 sequences are LNHDA and SQIVND (reference sequence).